A single sample is the source of the 22 T cell receptor beta chains below, sequenced in a study of OX40 agonist ivuxolimab in advanced cancers. Clones were sequenced by immunoSEQ multiplex PCR, and TCRdb holds only the in-frame ones, with some missing. The repertoire holds more than 75,000 clones, 70% to 90% seen once, with 0.8% to 0.9% in the top ten. The source material was CD4+ or CD8+ T cells sorted from blood, sampled in a trial of the OX40 agonist ivuxolimab. These receptors all stem from an adult with an advanced solid tumor such as melanoma, head and neck, liver or kidney cancer.

The chain uses TRBV29-1 and TRBJ2-4; unclear D gene. The germline V gene encodes CDR1 SQVTM and CDR2 ANQGSEA. The CDR3 sequence is 14 residues long. With 3 bases removed from V and 0 bases from J, the gap between germline ends came to 9 bases. CDR3 amino acids: CSVEDSVAKNIQYF. As DNA, the CDR3 is TGCAGCGTTGAGGATTCAGTAGCCAAAAACATTCAGTACTTC.

The V gene is TRBV7-6, the J gene TRBJ2-7; 9 bases map to TRBD2. The length of the CDR3 is 14 residues. With 3 bases clipped from V and 4 bases from J, the junction kept 4 bases outside the gene matches. Germline V gene data show CDR1 as SGHVS and CDR2 as FNYEAQ. CDR3: CASSLGLAAYEQYF. The CDR3 DNA reads as TGTGCCAGCAGCTTGGGACTAGCCGCTTACGAGCAGTACTTC.

This chain links TRBV6-5 with TRBJ2-4, with D tentatively TRBD1 (7 bases). Germline V gene data show CDR1 as MNHEY and CDR2 as SVGAGI. V lost 11 bases to trimming and J lost 0 bases, with 14 bases between them. The CDR3 length is 14 residues. The DNA for the CDR3 is TGTGCCGGAGGGACAGTACTAGCCAAAAACATTCAGTACTTC. Translated: CAGGTVLAKNIQYF.

The chain is built from TRBV18 and TRBJ1-6; D is ambiguous. CDR1 KGHSH and CDR2 LQKENI come from the germline V gene. The V end lost 3 bases, the J end lost 7 bases, and 13 bases lay between the germline ends. CDR3 length equals 15 residues. CDR3 amino acids: CASSPFGGTNSPLHF. DNA of the CDR3: TGTGCCAGCTCACCTTTTGGAGGAACCAATTCACCCCTCCACTTT. Full variable domain (outside the CDR3, taken from reference TRBV18 and TRBJ1-6): NAGVMQNPRHLVRRRGQEARLRCSPMKGHSHVYWYRQLPEEGLKFMVYLQKENIIDESGMPKERFSAEFPKEGPSILRIQQVVRGDSAAYFCASSPFGGTNSPLHFGNGTRLTVT.

This rearrangement joins TRBV6-1 to TRBJ1-2; TRBD1 aligns across 9 bases. The length of the CDR3 is 15 residues. Unmatched junction bases numbered 9, after V lost 5 bases and J lost 5 bases. Germline values: CDR1 MNHNS, CDR2 SASEGT. The CDR3 nucleotides read TGTGCCAGCAGTCCCCAATCCGGGACAGGGTATGGCTACACCTTC. This encodes CASSPQSGTGYGYTF.

The J gene is TRBJ2-2, the V gene TRBV25-1; either TRBD1 or TRBD2 may fit D (5 bases each). V was clipped by 5 bases and J by 4 bases, with 14 bases between them. The CDR3 is 15 residues long. Germline V gives CDR1 MGHDK, CDR2 SYGVNS. DNA for the CDR3: TGTGCCAGCAGTCCCCCCCGGGGCCTCACCGGGGAGCTGTTTTTT. It is translated as CASSPPRGLTGELFF.

The chain carries TRBV14 and TRBJ1-2; 11 nucleotides agree with TRBD1. The CDR3 totals 14 residues. Looked up from germline, CDR1 is SGHDN and CDR2 is FVKESK. V shed 4 bases, J shed 2 bases, and the junction held 0 bases outside the gene matches. The CDR3 region is CASSRTGGNYGYTF. CDR3 nucleotide sequence: TGTGCCAGCAGCCGGACAGGGGGCAACTATGGCTACACCTTC.

The genes are TRBV5-1 and TRBJ1-3; TRBD1 is a possible D gene (6 bases). The germline V and J ends were trimmed by 1 base and 3 bases, with 11 bases remaining between them. CDR1 SGHRS and CDR2 YFSETQ come from the germline V gene. CDR3 length: 15 amino acids. The CDR3 is CASSLSGADGNTIYF. CDR3 nucleotides: TGCGCCAGCAGCTTGTCAGGGGCGGATGGAAACACCATATATTTT.

The rearrangement joins TRBV7-2 to TRBJ2-5; the D gene could be TRBD1 or TRBD2 (7 bases each). Germline loops: CDR1 SGHTA, CDR2 FQGNSA. The CDR3 sequence is 18 residues long. V lost 5 bases, J lost 6 bases, and 28 bases lay in between. The DNA of the CDR3 is TGTGCCAGCAGCCCACGTGGGGTCTCTAGCGGAGGGGGCAAGACCCAGTACTTC. This gives the protein CASSPRGVSSGGGKTQYF. Supplemented by reference TRBV7-2 and TRBJ2-5, the full variable domain reads GAGVSQSPSNKVTEKGKDVELRCDPISGHTALYWYRQSLGQGLEFLIYFQGNSAPDKSGLPSDRFSAERTGGSVSTLTIQRTQQEDSAVYLCASSPRGVSSGGGKTQYFGPGTRLLVL.

The rearrangement links TRBV6-6 to TRBJ2-1; TRBD2 matches at 7 bases. Germline V gene sequence: CDR1 MNHNY, CDR2 SVGAGI (reference sequence). V shed 4 bases and J 13 bases; nucleotides not matched to a gene: 13. The CDR3 totals 14 residues. The CDR3 loop is CASSSPGTIFAQFF. The CDR3 DNA follows: TGTGCCAGCAGTTCTCCTGGGACTATATTCGCTCAGTTCTTC.

The rearrangement links TRBV19 to TRBJ2-3, with a tentative D call TRBD1 (6 bases). This CDR3 has 15 residues. V dropped 2 bases and J dropped 4 bases, with 13 bases sitting between them. Germline V gene sequence: CDR1 LNHDA, CDR2 SQIVND (reference sequence). The chain's CDR3 is CASSISGQFSDTQYF. DNA for the CDR3: TGTGCCAGTAGTATAAGTGGACAGTTTTCAGATACGCAGTATTTT.

This rearrangement joins TRBV19 to TRBJ2-1, with D possibly TRBD2 on 6 matching bases. Germline CDR1 reads LNHDA; CDR2 reads SQIVND (reference sequence). Trimming pared 7 bases from V and 0 bases from J, leaving 16 bases between. The CDR3 covers 16 residues. The CDR3 loop is CASTVLGGSSYNEQFF. The CDR3 DNA is TGTGCCAGTACCGTACTAGGAGGGAGCTCCTACAATGAGCAGTTCTTC.

The chain uses TRBV6-5 and TRBJ2-7; no reliable D call. V lost 6 bases and J 1 base, leaving 10 bases between the germline ends. There are 13 residues in the CDR3. The V gene's germline CDR1 is MNHEY and CDR2 SVGAGI. CDR3 region: CASSNLGSYEQYF. CDR3 sequence (DNA): TGTGCCAGCAGCAATTTAGGTTCCTACGAGCAGTACTTC.

The V gene is TRBV5-1, the J gene TRBJ2-1; possible D gene TRBD2, 6 bases. Per germline, CDR1 SGHRS and CDR2 YFSETQ. This CDR3 spans 15 amino acids. V was shortened by 2 bases and J by 3 bases, with 12 bases between the two germline ends. This CDR3 reads CASSLGLFLYNEQFF. The DNA of the CDR3 is TGCGCCAGCAGCTTAGGACTATTCCTCTACAATGAGCAGTTCTTC. The full variable domain, completed using reference TRBV5-1 and TRBJ2-1, is KAGVTQTPRYLIKTRGQQVTLSCSPISGHRSVSWYQQTPGQGLQFLFEYFSETQRNKGNFPGRFSGRQFSNSRSEMNVSTLELGDSALYLCASSLGLFLYNEQFFGPGTRLTVL.

J is TRBJ2-7 and V is TRBV28; 7 positions match TRBD2. The CDR3 sequence is 13 residues long. The ends lost 7 bases at V and 3 bases at J; junction bases unmatched: 6. CDR1 and CDR2 from the germline V gene are MDHEN and SYDVKM. The CDR3 spells CASKRSGGYEQYF. The CDR3 DNA reads as TGTGCCAGCAAAAGGTCGGGAGGCTACGAGCAGTACTTC.

Here the CDR3 reads CASSLTGLAVEQYV. Written as DNA, the CDR3 is TGTGCCAGCAGCTTGACGGGACTAGCGGTCGAGCAGTACGTC. The chain is built from TRBV5-8 and TRBJ2-7; 11 positions match TRBD2. Germline CDR1 reads SGHTS; CDR2 reads YDEGEE. This CDR3 spans 14 amino acids. The junction had 3 bases not matched to a gene; V was cut back by 1 base and J by 6 bases.

The chain recombines TRBV28 with TRBJ1-5; D is ambiguous. Per germline, CDR1 MDHEN and CDR2 SYDVKM. The CDR3 is 12 residues long. V was trimmed by 8 bases and J by 9 bases, leaving 14 bases between them. In DNA, the CDR3 is TGTGCCAGCTGCCTGGGGAGAAGGCCCCAGCATTTT. Its protein product is CASCLGRRPQHF.

A few counts support this clone. The chain has TRBV11-2 and TRBJ1-3; weak D call: TRBD1 (6 bases). The V end lost 5 bases, the J end lost 4 bases, and 15 bases lay between the germline ends. The CDR3 extends over 15 amino acids. Germline values: CDR1 SGHAT, CDR2 FQNNGV. This chain's CDR3 is CASSGRTERGNTIYF. CDR3 in DNA: TGTGCCAGCAGCGGGAGGACAGAGAGGGGAAACACCATATATTTT.

Note on this clone: The identical CDR3 is also encoded by other nucleotide sequences in the sample. This chain uses TRBV18 with TRBJ2-5; the D is unclear. With 3 bases removed from V and 3 bases from J, the gap between germline ends came to 5 bases. The V gene's germline CDR1 is KGHSH and CDR2 LQKENI. CDR3 size: 12 residues. The DNA of the CDR3 is TGTGCCAGCTCACCCCGGGAAGAGACCCAGTACTTC. Its translation is CASSPREETQYF.

The CDR3 loop reads CASGEAYNEQFF. The DNA for the CDR3 is TGCGCCAGCGGAGAGGCTTACAATGAGCAGTTCTTC. This chain connects TRBV5-1 to TRBJ2-1; no definite D call. Per the germline V gene, CDR1 is SGHRS and CDR2 is YFSETQ. The V and J ends lost 7 bases and 4 bases respectively, with 9 bases between them. CDR3 size: 12 residues.

The chain joins TRBV5-1 to TRBJ2-7; 10 bases agree with TRBD1. J gave up 5 bases and V 4 bases, and 3 bases lay outside the gene matches. CDR1 is SGHRS, CDR2 YFSETQ, per germline. This CDR3 comprises 13 residues. The CDR3 sequence is CASSPGQGNEQYF. The CDR3 coding sequence is TGCGCCAGCAGCCCGGGACAGGGGAACGAGCAGTACTTC.

The chain joins TRBV18 to TRBJ1-5; 7 bases map to TRBD1. Germline V gene lookup returns CDR1 KGHSH and CDR2 LQKENI. Trimming at V came to 3 bases and at J to 2 bases, leaving 19 bases not matched to a gene. CDR3 length: 20 residues. CDR3 amino acids: CASSPSYGTDSLLGNQPQHF. The CDR3 nucleotides are TGTGCCAGCTCACCCTCGTACGGGACAGACTCCCTGCTGGGCAATCAGCCCCAGCATTTT.